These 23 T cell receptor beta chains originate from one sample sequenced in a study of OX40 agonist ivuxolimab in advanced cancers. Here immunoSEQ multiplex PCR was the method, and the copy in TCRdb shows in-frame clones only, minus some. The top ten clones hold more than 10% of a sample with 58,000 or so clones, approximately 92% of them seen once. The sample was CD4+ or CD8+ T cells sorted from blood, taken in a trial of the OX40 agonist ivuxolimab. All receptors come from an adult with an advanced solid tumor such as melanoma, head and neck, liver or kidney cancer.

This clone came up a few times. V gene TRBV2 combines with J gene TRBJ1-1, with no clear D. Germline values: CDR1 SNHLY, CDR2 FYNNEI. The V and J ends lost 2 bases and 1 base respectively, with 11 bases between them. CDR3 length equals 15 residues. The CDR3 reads CASSETRPRNTEAFF. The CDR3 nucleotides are TGTGCCAGCAGTGAAACCCGGCCCCGGAACACTGAAGCTTTCTTT.

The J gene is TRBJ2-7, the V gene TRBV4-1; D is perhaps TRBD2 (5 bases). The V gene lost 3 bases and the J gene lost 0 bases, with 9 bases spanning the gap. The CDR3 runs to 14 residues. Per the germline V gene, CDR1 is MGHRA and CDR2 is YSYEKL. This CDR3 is CASSHPGSSYEQYF. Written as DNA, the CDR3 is TGCGCCAGCAGCCATCCGGGGAGCTCCTACGAGCAGTACTTC.

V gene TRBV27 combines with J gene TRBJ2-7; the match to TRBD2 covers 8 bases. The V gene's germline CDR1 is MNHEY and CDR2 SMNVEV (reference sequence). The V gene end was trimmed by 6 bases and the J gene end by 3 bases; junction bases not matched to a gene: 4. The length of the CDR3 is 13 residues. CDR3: CASRTGTSYEQYF. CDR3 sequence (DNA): TGTGCCAGCAGAACCGGGACTAGCTACGAGCAGTACTTC.

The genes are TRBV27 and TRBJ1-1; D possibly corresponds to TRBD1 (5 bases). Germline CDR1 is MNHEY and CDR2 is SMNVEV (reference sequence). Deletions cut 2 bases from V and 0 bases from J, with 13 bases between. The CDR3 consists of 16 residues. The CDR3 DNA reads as TGTGCCAGCAGTTTAGCTTGGGGGGAGCTGAACACTGAAGCTTTCTTT. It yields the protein CASSLAWGELNTEAFF.

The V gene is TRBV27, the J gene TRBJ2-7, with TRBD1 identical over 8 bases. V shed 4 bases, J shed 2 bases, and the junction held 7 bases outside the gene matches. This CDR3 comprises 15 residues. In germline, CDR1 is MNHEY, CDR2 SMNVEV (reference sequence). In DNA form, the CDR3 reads TGTGCCAGCAGTTCCCGACAGGGGACGGCCTACGAGCAGTACTTC. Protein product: CASSSRQGTAYEQYF.

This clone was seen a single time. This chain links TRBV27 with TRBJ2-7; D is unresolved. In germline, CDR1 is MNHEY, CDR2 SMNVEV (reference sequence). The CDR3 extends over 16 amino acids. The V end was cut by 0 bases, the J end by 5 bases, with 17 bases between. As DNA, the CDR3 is TGTGCCAGCAGTTTATCGGTGGCGGTAGGTCCGGACGAGCAGTACTTC. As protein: CASSLSVAVGPDEQYF.

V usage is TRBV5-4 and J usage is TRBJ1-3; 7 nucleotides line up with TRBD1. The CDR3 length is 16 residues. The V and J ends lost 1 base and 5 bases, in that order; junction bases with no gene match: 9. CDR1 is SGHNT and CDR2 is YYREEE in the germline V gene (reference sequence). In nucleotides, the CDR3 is TGTGCCAGCAGCTTGTCGTTGACAGGGAGCAGAAACACCATATATTTT. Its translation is CASSLSLTGSRNTIYF.

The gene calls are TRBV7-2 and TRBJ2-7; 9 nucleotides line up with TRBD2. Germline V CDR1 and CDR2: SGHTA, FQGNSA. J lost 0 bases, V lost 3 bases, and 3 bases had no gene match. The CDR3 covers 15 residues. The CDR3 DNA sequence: TGTGCCAGCAGCTTGAGGCGGGGGGGCTCCTACGAGCAGTACTTC. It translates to CASSLRRGGSYEQYF.

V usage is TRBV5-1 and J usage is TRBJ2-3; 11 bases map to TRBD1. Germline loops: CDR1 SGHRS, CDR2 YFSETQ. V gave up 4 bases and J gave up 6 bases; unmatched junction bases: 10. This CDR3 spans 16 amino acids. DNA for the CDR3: TGCGCCAGCAGCATCCCTCCGGGACAGGGGGGCGATACGCAGTATTTT. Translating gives CASSIPPGQGGDTQYF.

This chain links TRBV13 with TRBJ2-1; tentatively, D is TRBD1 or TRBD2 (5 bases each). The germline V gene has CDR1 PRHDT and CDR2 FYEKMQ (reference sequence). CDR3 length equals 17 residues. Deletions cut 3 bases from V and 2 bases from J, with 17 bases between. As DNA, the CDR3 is TGTGCCAGCAGCTTTGAGTCTCGTGGGGGTACCTACAATGAGCAGTTCTTC. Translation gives CASSFESRGGTYNEQFF.

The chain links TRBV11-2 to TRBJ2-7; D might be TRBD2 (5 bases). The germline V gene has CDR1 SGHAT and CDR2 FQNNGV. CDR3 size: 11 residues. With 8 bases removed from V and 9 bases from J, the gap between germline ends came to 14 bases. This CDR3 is CASAGVGPQYF. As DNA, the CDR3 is TGTGCCAGCGCCGGGGTGGGTCCGCAGTACTTC.

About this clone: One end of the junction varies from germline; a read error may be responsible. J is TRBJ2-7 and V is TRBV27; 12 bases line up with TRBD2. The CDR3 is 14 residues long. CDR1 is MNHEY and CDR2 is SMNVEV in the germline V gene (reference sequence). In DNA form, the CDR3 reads TGTGCCAGCAGTGTATCTAGCGGGAGGGGCGAGCAGTACTTC. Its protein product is CASSVSSGRGEQYF.

CDR3 sequence reads: CASSQAGLFQIAYEQYF. CDR3 DNA: TGCGCCAGCAGCCAAGCTGGTCTTTTCCAGATTGCCTACGAGCAGTACTTC. The chain carries TRBV4-1 and TRBJ2-7; D remains ambiguous. The CDR3 sequence is 17 residues long. Germline V gene sequence: CDR1 MGHRA, CDR2 YSYEKL. Trimming removed 1 base at V and 2 bases at J, with 18 bases between.

The CDR3 DNA reads as TGCGCCAGCGGGCCGGAGGGCACAGATACGCAGTATTTT. It specifies CASGPEGTDTQYF. This sequence joins TRBV10-1 and TRBJ2-3; a weak D match, TRBD2 (5 bases). Trimming cost V 8 bases and J 1 base, with 10 bases left between them. The CDR3 is 13 amino acids. Germline V gene sequence: CDR1 WNHNN, CDR2 SYGVQD (reference sequence).

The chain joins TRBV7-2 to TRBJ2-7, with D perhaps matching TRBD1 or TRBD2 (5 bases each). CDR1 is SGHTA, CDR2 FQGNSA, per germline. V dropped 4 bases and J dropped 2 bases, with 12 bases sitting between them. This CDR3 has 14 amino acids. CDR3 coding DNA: TGTGCCAGCAGCTCCTGGGACGAAACCTACGAGCAGTACTTC. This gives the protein CASSSWDETYEQYF.

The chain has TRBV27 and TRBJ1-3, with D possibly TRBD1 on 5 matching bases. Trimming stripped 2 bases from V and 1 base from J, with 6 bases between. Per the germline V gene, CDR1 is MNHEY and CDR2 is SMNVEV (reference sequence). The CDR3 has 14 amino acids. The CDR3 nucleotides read TGTGCCAGCAGTTTAAGGGGATCTGGAAACACCATATATTTT. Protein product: CASSLRGSGNTIYF.

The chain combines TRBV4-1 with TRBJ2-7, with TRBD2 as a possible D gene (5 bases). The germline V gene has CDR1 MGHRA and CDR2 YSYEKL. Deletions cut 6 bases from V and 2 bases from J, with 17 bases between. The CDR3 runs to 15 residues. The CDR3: CASRLDAGVAYEQYF. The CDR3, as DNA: TGCGCCAGCAGACTGGATGCCGGGGTGGCCTACGAGCAGTACTTC.

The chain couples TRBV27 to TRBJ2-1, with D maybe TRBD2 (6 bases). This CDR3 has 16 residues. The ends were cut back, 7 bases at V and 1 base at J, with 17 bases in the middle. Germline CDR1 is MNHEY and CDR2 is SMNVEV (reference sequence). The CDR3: CASMDLGSGSYNEQFF. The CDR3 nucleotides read TGTGCCAGCATGGACCTCGGGAGTGGGTCCTACAATGAGCAGTTCTTC.

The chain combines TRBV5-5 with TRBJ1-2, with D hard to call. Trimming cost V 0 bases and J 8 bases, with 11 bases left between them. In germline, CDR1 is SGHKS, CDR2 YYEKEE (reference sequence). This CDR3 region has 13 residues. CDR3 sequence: CASSLVLLGGYTF. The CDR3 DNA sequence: TGTGCCAGCAGCTTGGTGCTACTCGGCGGCTACACCTTC.

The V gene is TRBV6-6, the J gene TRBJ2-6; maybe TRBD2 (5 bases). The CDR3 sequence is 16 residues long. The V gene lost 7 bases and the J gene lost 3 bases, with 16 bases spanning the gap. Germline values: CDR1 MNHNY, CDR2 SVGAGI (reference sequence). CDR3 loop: CASTLLEGVGANVLTF. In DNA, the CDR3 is TGTGCCAGCACCCTACTCGAGGGCGTTGGGGCCAACGTCCTGACTTTC.

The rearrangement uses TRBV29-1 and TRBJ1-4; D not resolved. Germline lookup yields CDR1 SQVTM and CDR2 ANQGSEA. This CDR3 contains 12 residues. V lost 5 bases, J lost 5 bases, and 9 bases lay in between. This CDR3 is CSVYGWNEKLFF. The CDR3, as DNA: TGCAGCGTTTACGGATGGAATGAAAAACTGTTTTTT.

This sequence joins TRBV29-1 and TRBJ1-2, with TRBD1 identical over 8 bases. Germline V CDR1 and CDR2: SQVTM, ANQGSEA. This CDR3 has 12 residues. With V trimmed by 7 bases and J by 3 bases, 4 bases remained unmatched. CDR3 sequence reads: CSADREDYGYTF. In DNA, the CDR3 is TGCAGCGCGGACAGGGAGGACTATGGCTACACCTTC.

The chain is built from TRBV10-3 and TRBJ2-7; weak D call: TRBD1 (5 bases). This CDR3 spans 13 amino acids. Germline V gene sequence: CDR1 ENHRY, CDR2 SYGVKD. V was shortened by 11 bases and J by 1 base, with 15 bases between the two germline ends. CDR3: CASRSGQSYEQYF. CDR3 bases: TGTGCCTCTCGCTCAGGGCAGTCCTACGAGCAGTACTTC.